The 24 T cell receptor beta chains below come from one sample, sequenced in a study of vaccination effects on CD4 cells after COVID-19. No cognate antigen is known for these TCRs. Here immunoSEQ multiplex PCR was the method, and the copy in TCRdb shows in-frame clones only, minus some. The table includes under 30,000 clones, roughly 70% detected once. Pools of viral peptides were used by the ViraFEST assay to expand antigen-specific CD4+ T cells ahead of sequencing. Once cultured for approximately 10 days, the cells underwent separation to obtain CD4+ T cells. Previously uninfected by SARS-CoV-2, the vaccine recipients also showed negative nucleocapsid antibodies. Sequencing was performed on CD4+ T cells from PBMCs cultured with HCoV-NL63 spike peptides, taken before COVID-19 vaccination. Every receptor here comes from a human donor who received a COVID-19 vaccine.

Note on this clone: One junction end does not reproduce the germline sequence, and a read error may be involved. V and J are TRBV10-3 and TRBJ2-1; D unresolved. The CDR3 consists of 14 residues. The germline V gene encodes CDR1 ENHRY and CDR2 SYGVKD. CDR3 nucleotide sequence: TGTGCCATCAGTGAAGGAAGCCCCCAAGGTCCTCGGCTCTTC. Its translation: CAISEGSPQGPRLF.

Sample share makes this clone medium-sized. This chain joins TRBV20-1 and TRBJ2-1, with 10 bases identical to TRBD2. J was trimmed by 7 bases and V by 3 bases; bases with no gene match: 15. Per the germline V gene, CDR1 is DFQATT and CDR2 is SNEGSKA (reference sequence). CDR3 length: 17 residues. The CDR3 is CSASAWGGTSDLNEQFF. The CDR3 DNA is TGCAGTGCTAGTGCCTGGGGGGGGACTAGCGATTTAAATGAGCAGTTCTTC.

The V gene is TRBV3-1 (or the pseudogene TRBV3-2), the J gene TRBJ2-1, with D hard to call. CDR1 LGHDT and CDR2 YNNKEL come from the germline V gene (reference sequence). Trimming removed 1 base from V and 0 bases from J, with 10 bases in between. The CDR3 contains 16 residues. In DNA form, the CDR3 reads TGTGCCAGCAGCCAAGTGGGTTTTAGCTCCTACAATGAGCAGTTCTTC. It yields the protein CASSQVGFSSYNEQFF.

This chain uses TRBV14 with TRBJ2-1; tentatively, D is TRBD1 (5 bases). This CDR3 comprises 16 residues. The V end was cut by 1 base, the J end by 8 bases, with 18 bases between. The V gene's germline CDR1 is SGHDN and CDR2 FVKESK. CDR3 in DNA: TGTGCCAGCAGCCAAGGATGGCAGGGCCCTTTGGATGAGCAGTTCTTC. Its translation: CASSQGWQGPLDEQFF. Complete variable domain (other parts from reference TRBV14 and TRBJ2-1): EAGVTQFPSHSVIEKGQTVTLRCDPISGHDNLYWYRRVMGKEIKFLLHFVKESKQDESGMPNNRFLAERTGGTYSTLKVQPAELEDSGVYFCASSQGWQGPLDEQFFGPGTRLTVL.

This clone was counted once. V gene TRBV3-1 (or the pseudogene TRBV3-2) combines with J gene TRBJ2-5; no definite D call. Germline V gene lookup returns CDR1 LGHDT and CDR2 YNNKEL (reference sequence). This CDR3 spans 13 amino acids. V lost 1 base to trimming and J lost 2 bases, with 5 bases between them. CDR3 sequence (DNA): TGTGCCAGCAGCCAAGGCCCTCAAGAGACCCAGTACTTC. This codes for CASSQGPQETQYF.

The rearrangement uses TRBV5-4 and TRBJ2-1; 12 bases agree with TRBD2. The CDR3 sequence is 16 residues long. V dropped 4 bases and J dropped 7; count of bases not matched to a gene: 9. Germline values: CDR1 SGHNT, CDR2 YYREEE (reference sequence). The CDR3 here is CASSLSSGRAVNEQFF. The CDR3 bases are TGTGCCAGCAGCCTATCTAGCGGGAGGGCCGTAAATGAGCAGTTCTTC. Full variable domain (rest looked up from reference TRBV5-4 and TRBJ2-1): ETGVTQSPTHLIKTRGQQVTLRCSSQSGHNTVSWYQQALGQGPQFIFQYYREEENGRGNFPPRFSGLQFPNYSSELNVNALELDDSALYLCASSLSSGRAVNEQFFGPGTRLTVL.

The chain has TRBV28 and TRBJ1-5, with TRBD1 matching over 8 bases. This CDR3 contains 15 residues. From germline, CDR1 is MDHEN and CDR2 SYDVKM. The V segment lost 4 bases and the J segment 7 bases; nucleotides outside the gene matches: 9. The CDR3: CASSSGQGDHQPQHF. The CDR3 DNA reads TGTGCCAGCAGTTCCGGACAGGGTGATCACCAGCCCCAGCATTTT.

The chain employs TRBV7-9 and TRBJ2-5; a possible D gene is TRBD2 (6 bases). There are 13 residues in the CDR3. Germline V gives CDR1 SEHNR, CDR2 FQNEAQ (reference sequence). Trimming took off 5 bases at V and 4 bases at J, with 11 bases between the two ends. The CDR3 loop is CASSPRGGETQYF. The CDR3, as DNA: TGTGCCAGCAGCCCTAGGGGAGGAGAGACCCAGTACTTC.

The chain links TRBV11-2 to TRBJ2-3, with no clear D. The CDR3 consists of 16 residues. Deletions cut 2 bases from V and 0 bases from J, with 12 bases between. Germline CDR1 is SGHAT and CDR2 is FQNNGV. CDR3 protein: CASSLIPGRSTDTQYF. CDR3 nucleotide sequence: TGTGCCAGCAGCTTAATCCCTGGGCGTAGCACAGATACGCAGTATTTT.

V and J are TRBV5-6 and TRBJ2-7, with 9 bases identical to TRBD2. V lost 3 bases to trimming and J lost 6 bases; unmatched junction nucleotides: 10. The germline gives CDR1 SGHDT, CDR2 YYEEEE. CDR3 length: 15 amino acids. The CDR3 here is CASSSKAGGRVEQYF. The CDR3 DNA reads as TGTGCCAGCAGCTCAAAAGCGGGAGGTCGGGTCGAGCAGTACTTC.

This chain uses TRBV4-2 with TRBJ2-1; D not resolved. Germline assignment: CDR1 LGHNA and CDR2 YNFKEQ. The CDR3 sequence is 15 residues long. The V gene lost 0 bases and the J gene lost 1 base, with 7 bases spanning the gap. CDR3 sequence reads: CASSQDDTSYNEQFF. The CDR3 DNA reads TGTGCCAGCAGCCAAGACGACACGTCCTACAATGAGCAGTTCTTC.

The V call is TRBV28, the J call TRBJ1-4; 9 bases are shared with TRBD1. V was clipped by 2 bases and J by 14 bases; unmatched bases: 3. This CDR3 has 12 residues. The germline V gene encodes CDR1 MDHEN and CDR2 SYDVKM. The CDR3 is CASSLGGQGLFF. CDR3 coding DNA: TGTGCCAGCAGTTTAGGGGGACAGGGTCTGTTTTTT. Looking up the rest from reference TRBV28 and TRBJ1-4 gives the full variable domain: DVKVTQSSRYLVKRTGEKVFLECVQDMDHENMFWYRQDPGLGLRLIYFSYDVKMKEKGDIPEGYSVSREKKERFSLILESASTNQTSMYLCASSLGGQGLFFGSGTQLSVL.

This clone was picked up a small number of times. The chain recombines TRBV7-2 with TRBJ1-5, with D maybe TRBD1 (6 bases). Trimming removed 1 base at V and 5 bases at J, with 15 bases between. CDR1 is SGHTA and CDR2 is FQGNSA in the germline V gene. The CDR3 spans 16 residues. Written as DNA, the CDR3 is TGTGCCAGCAGCTTAGTGGGGGGAGAGGGGGATCAGCCCCAGCATTTT. Its protein product is CASSLVGGEGDQPQHF.

This chain connects TRBV28 to TRBJ2-7; unclear D gene. This CDR3 is built from 11 residues. Germline V CDR1 and CDR2: MDHEN, SYDVKM. V lost 1 base and J 7 bases, leaving 5 bases between the germline ends. CDR3 nucleotides: TGTGCCAGCAGTTTATACACGGAGCAGTACTTC. This sequence encodes CASSLYTEQYF.

V and J are TRBV2 and TRBJ2-5, with TRBD1 identical over 10 bases. CDR3 length: 13 amino acids. Germline values: CDR1 SNHLY, CDR2 FYNNEI. The V and J ends lost 5 bases and 5 bases, in that order; junction bases with no gene match: 2. The CDR3, as DNA: TGTGCCAGCAGTCCGGGACAGGGGGAGACCCAGTACTTC. Its protein product is CASSPGQGETQYF.

As regards this clone: Distinct nucleotide sequences in the sample also encode this CDR3. The chain employs TRBV5-1 and TRBJ2-5; no definite D call. V was cut by 0 bases and J by 2 bases, with 5 bases left in between. The CDR3 contains 13 residues. In germline, CDR1 is SGHRS, CDR2 YFSETQ. The CDR3 DNA reads as TGCGCCAGCAGCTTGGGAGCACAAGAGACCCAGTACTTC. As protein: CASSLGAQETQYF.

This clone has ten or more counts. The rearrangement uses TRBV3-1 (or the pseudogene TRBV3-2) and TRBJ2-6; the match to TRBD1 covers 10 bases. Looked up from germline, CDR1 is LGHDT and CDR2 is YNNKEL (reference sequence). The CDR3 sequence is 19 residues long. Unmatched junction bases numbered 5, after V lost 0 bases and J lost 0 bases. The CDR3 DNA sequence: TGTGCCAGCAGCCAAGATCTGGGGACAGGGGTCTCTGGGGCCAACGTCCTGACTTTC. Translating gives CASSQDLGTGVSGANVLTF.

DNA for the CDR3: TGTGCCAGCAGCCCGGAAGGACACACCCCTTATGGCTACACCTTC. It encodes CASSPEGHTPYGYTF. The chain combines TRBV27 with TRBJ1-2; TRBD1 might be the D (5 bases). With 6 bases removed from V and 5 bases from J, the gap between germline ends came to 19 bases. CDR1 and CDR2 from the germline V gene are MNHEY and SMNVEV (reference sequence). The CDR3 spans 15 residues.

The CDR3 DNA follows: TGTGCCAGCAGCCTGACAGGGGTAAACCATGGCTACACCTTC. Amino acid sequence: CASSLTGVNHGYTF. The rearrangement links TRBV27 to TRBJ1-2; 8 bases align to TRBD1. The CDR3 has 14 residues. Germline CDR1 reads MNHEY; CDR2 reads SMNVEV (reference sequence). The V and J ends lost 6 bases and 6 bases, in that order; junction bases with no gene match: 9.

The genes are TRBV5-1 and TRBJ1-4; D is perhaps TRBD1 (5 bases). This CDR3 region has 15 residues. V lost 7 bases and J 2 bases, leaving 15 bases between the germline ends. Germline V CDR1 and CDR2: SGHRS, YFSETQ. The CDR3 DNA sequence: TGCGCCAGCGGACGGGGGGATTCGACTAATGAAAAACTGTTTTTT. Its protein is CASGRGDSTNEKLFF.

As concerns this clone: This same CDR3 is encoded by further DNA sequences in the sample. This rearrangement joins TRBV7-2 to TRBJ1-2, with D possibly being TRBD1 (5 bases). CDR3 length: 15 residues. V shed 6 bases and J shed 7 bases, with 21 bases lying between them. Germline-derived CDR1 and CDR2 are SGHTA and FQGNSA. DNA of the CDR3: TGTGCCAGCAGGAACACCGGGTCCCTCGGGGCTGGCTACACCTTC. The encoded protein is CASRNTGSLGAGYTF. Full variable domain (rest looked up from reference TRBV7-2 and TRBJ1-2): GAGVSQSPSNKVTEKGKDVELRCDPISGHTALYWYRQSLGQGLEFLIYFQGNSAPDKSGLPSDRFSAERTGGSVSTLTIQRTQQEDSAVYLCASRNTGSLGAGYTFGSGTRLTVV.

The chain employs TRBV12-3 or TRBV12-4 and TRBJ2-1; D is undetermined. V was clipped by 5 bases and J by 11 bases, with 10 bases between them. This CDR3 is built from 11 residues. This chain's CDR3 is CASSTPYKQFF. The CDR3 nucleotides are TGTGCCAGCAGTACGCCCTACAAGCAGTTCTTC.

The chain combines TRBV12-3 or TRBV12-4 with TRBJ2-2, with D unresolved. Deletions cut 4 bases from V and 6 bases from J, with 6 bases between. This CDR3 contains 12 residues. The CDR3 DNA reads as TGTGCCAGCAGTTACCTGCCCGGGGAGCTGTTTTTT. Translated, it gives CASSYLPGELFF.

As DNA, the CDR3 is TGTGCCAGCAGATTTCCCCGGGGCTACGAGCAGTACTTC. This codes for CASRFPRGYEQYF. V is TRBV28 and J is TRBJ2-7; D perhaps matches TRBD2 (5 bases). CDR3 length: 13 residues. V was pared by 6 bases and J by 3 bases, with 12 bases between. Germline V gene sequence: CDR1 MDHEN, CDR2 SYDVKM.